A single sample is the source of the 19 T cell receptor beta chains below, sequenced in a study of beta chain features in type 1 diabetes. Whole-study results and caveats: TCRB CDR3s from Type 1 diabetes patients were moderately but significantly shorter in all four CD4+ subsets.

The whole isolated RNA underwent reverse transcription, so sequencing captured expressed TCRB transcripts. Only in-frame clones appear in the TCRdb table, and some are missing; sequencing was by immunoSEQ multiplex PCR. The repertoire holds roughly 340,000 clones, approximately 15% seen once, with about 0.016% in the top ten. These receptors' targets are unknown. The material sequenced was naive CD4+ T cells from blood. The source of these receptors is a woman aged 18 to 35 with type 1 diabetes.

The DNA of the CDR3 is TGTGCCACCCGGAACCCGGACAGGTTAAACATTCAGTACTTC. Translation gives CATRNPDRLNIQYF. The V gene is TRBV10-3, the J gene TRBJ2-4; 7 nucleotides align to TRBD1. The CDR3 runs 14 residues. With 10 bases clipped from V and 6 bases from J, the junction kept 12 bases outside the gene matches. The V gene's germline CDR1 is ENHRY and CDR2 SYGVKD.

The V call is TRBV9, the J call TRBJ2-7, with D possibly TRBD2 on 5 matching bases. V dropped 0 bases and J dropped 5 bases, with 6 bases sitting between them. This CDR3 is built from 12 residues. Germline V CDR1 and CDR2: SGDLS, YYNGEE. The CDR3 spells CASSVVAHEQYV. Written as DNA, the CDR3 is TGTGCCAGCAGCGTAGTAGCGCACGAGCAGTACGTC.

The chain has TRBV7-9 and TRBJ1-1, with a weak D call TRBD1 (6 bases). Germline values: CDR1 SEHNR, CDR2 FQNEAQ (reference sequence). The CDR3 is 16 amino acids. V was pared by 4 bases and J by 1 base, with 16 bases between. The CDR3: CASSSFGQTRNTEAFF. The CDR3 DNA follows: TGTGCCAGCAGCTCGTTTGGACAGACGCGGAACACTGAAGCTTTCTTT.

This clone was seen repeatedly, ten times or more. The V call is TRBV29-1, the J call TRBJ2-1; D gene uncertain. The CDR3 is 11 amino acids. V was clipped by 4 bases and J by 3 bases, with 4 bases between them. CDR1 is SQVTM and CDR2 is ANQGSEA in the germline V gene. CDR3 protein: CSVGDYNEQFF. In DNA, the CDR3 is TGCAGCGTTGGCGACTACAATGAGCAGTTCTTC.

The chain has TRBV27 and TRBJ2-5; 8 bases fit TRBD2. V lost 6 bases to trimming and J lost 2 bases; unmatched junction nucleotides: 2. CDR1 and CDR2 from the germline V gene are MNHEY and SMNVEV (reference sequence). The CDR3 totals 13 residues. DNA for the CDR3: TGTGCCAGCAGGCCGGGGGGGCAAGAGACCCAGTACTTC. Amino acid sequence: CASRPGGQETQYF.

V gene TRBV4-3 combines with J gene TRBJ2-5; 7 bases match TRBD1. Germline CDR1 LGHNA, CDR2 YSLEER. There are 14 residues in the CDR3. V gave up 4 bases and J gave up 5 bases; unmatched junction bases: 7. For the CDR3, the DNA is TGCGCCAGCAGCCCTCGACAGGGCCGGGAGACCCAGTACTTC. Its translation is CASSPRQGRETQYF.

The table lists this clone with a few counts. This chain uses TRBV7-2 with TRBJ1-1; TRBD1 matches 8 bases. The length of the CDR3 is 14 residues. CDR1 and CDR2 from the germline V gene are SGHTA and FQGNSA. Trimming at V came to 4 bases and at J to 3 bases, leaving 4 bases not matched to a gene. CDR3 in DNA: TGTGCCAGCAGCTCTGGACAGGGCTACACTGAAGCTTTCTTT. Translation gives CASSSGQGYTEAFF.

The chain has TRBV10-3 and TRBJ2-1; the D gene is possibly TRBD2 (5 bases). CDR3 length equals 12 residues. Germline CDR1 reads ENHRY; CDR2 reads SYGVKD. V shed 6 bases and J shed 10 bases, with 13 bases lying between them. The CDR3 region is CAIRTTAREQFF. The CDR3 DNA reads as TGTGCCATCAGGACTACCGCCCGGGAGCAGTTCTTC.

The J gene is TRBJ2-1, the V gene TRBV6-6, with 7 nucleotides matching TRBD1. V was clipped by 6 bases and J by 7 bases; unmatched bases: 12. The CDR3 runs to 15 residues. Germline V gene lookup returns CDR1 MNHNY and CDR2 SVGAGI (reference sequence). The CDR3 sequence is CASSPADRSSNEQFF. The CDR3 DNA reads as TGTGCCAGCAGCCCCGCGGACAGGTCTTCTAATGAGCAGTTCTTC.

This clone was detected a few times. The chain combines TRBV11-2 with TRBJ2-1; D may be TRBD1 (5 bases). V was shortened by 5 bases and J by 12 bases, with 11 bases between the two germline ends. The CDR3 length is 11 residues. Germline loops: CDR1 SGHAT, CDR2 FQNNGV. CDR3 nucleotide sequence: TGTGCCAGCAGCGACAGCCCGCGGCAGTTCTTC. This codes for CASSDSPRQFF.

This clone was seen a handful of times. Within the sample, other DNA sequences also encode this same CDR3. CDR3 DNA sequence: TGTGCCTGGAGTGTATTAGAAACCGGGGAGCTGTTTTTT. Translated: CAWSVLETGELFF. The rearrangement links TRBV30 to TRBJ2-2; D not resolved. This CDR3 has 13 amino acids. Germline V gene sequence: CDR1 GTSNPN, CDR2 SVGIG (reference sequence). V was cut by 0 bases and J by 5 bases, with 7 bases left in between.

V is TRBV28 and J is TRBJ2-7, with 8 bases fitting TRBD1. CDR1 MDHEN and CDR2 SYDVKM come from the germline V gene. The CDR3 is 14 amino acids. Trimming at V came to 6 bases and at J to 2 bases, leaving 6 bases not matched to a gene. The CDR3 sequence: CASSRTGGTYEQYF. In DNA form, the CDR3 reads TGTGCCAGCAGCCGCACAGGGGGAACCTACGAGCAGTACTTC. The variable domain in full, completed from reference TRBV28 and TRBJ2-7, reads DVKVTQSSRYLVKRTGEKVFLECVQDMDHENMFWYRQDPGLGLRLIYFSYDVKMKEKGDIPEGYSVSREKKERFSLILESASTNQTSMYLCASSRTGGTYEQYFGPGTRLTVT.

This clone came up a few times. This chain links TRBV7-2 with TRBJ2-7; 9 bases map to TRBD2. The ends lost 1 base at V and 6 bases at J; junction bases unmatched: 4. This CDR3 spans 14 amino acids. Per the germline V gene, CDR1 is SGHTA and CDR2 is FQGNSA. In nucleotides, the CDR3 is TGTGCCAGCAGCTTAGAGCGGGAGGCAGGCGAGCAGTACGTC. Translated, it gives CASSLEREAGEQYV.

The rearrangement uses TRBV7-3 and TRBJ2-5, with 7 nucleotides matching TRBD2. Germline assignment: CDR1 SGHTA and CDR2 FQGTGA. CDR3 length: 15 amino acids. V lost 5 bases to trimming and J lost 7 bases; unmatched junction nucleotides: 13. CDR3 region: CASSLSALPGGTQYF. CDR3 bases: TGTGCCAGCAGCCTAAGCGCCCTGCCGGGAGGGACCCAGTACTTC.

The CDR3 bases are TGTGCCAGCAGCTCAGCGGGGCATTACGAGCAGTACTTC. Its translation is CASSSAGHYEQYF. The chain is built from TRBV7-2 and TRBJ2-7, with 7 nucleotides matching TRBD2. J gave up 4 bases and V 4 bases, and 4 bases lay outside the gene matches. The CDR3 spans 13 residues. Germline V gene data show CDR1 as SGHTA and CDR2 as FQGNSA.

Only a few counts were recorded for this clone. The genes are TRBV9 and TRBJ2-6; D gene ambiguous. The CDR3 extends over 16 amino acids. V was pared by 2 bases and J by 0 bases, with 9 bases between. CDR1 and CDR2 from the germline V gene are SGDLS and YYNGEE. The CDR3 is CASSVWQASGANVLTF. In DNA, the CDR3 is TGTGCCAGCAGCGTTTGGCAGGCCTCTGGGGCCAACGTCCTGACTTTC.

This clone came up a few times. V gene TRBV11-2 combines with J gene TRBJ1-2, with D uncertain. Germline values: CDR1 SGHAT, CDR2 FQNNGV. The length of the CDR3 is 14 residues. The germline V and J ends were trimmed by 1 base and 4 bases, with 10 bases remaining between them. The CDR3 region is CASSLAHTGYGYTF. CDR3 bases: TGTGCCAGCAGCTTAGCCCATACCGGCTATGGCTACACCTTC. Combining the CDR3 with reference TRBV11-2 and TRBJ1-2 gives the whole variable domain EAGVAQSPRYKIIEKRQSVAFWCNPISGHATLYWYQQILGQGPKLLIQFQNNGVVDDSQLPKDRFSAERLKGVDSTLKIQPAKLEDSAVYLCASSLAHTGYGYTFGSGTRLTVV.

The genes are TRBV7-2 and TRBJ1-5; 9 positions match TRBD1. CDR1 and CDR2 (germline): SGHTA, FQGNSA. Losses at the gene ends were 2 bases for V and 5 bases for J; bases not matched to a gene: 4. CDR3 length: 15 amino acids. The chain's CDR3 is CASSLKGQGDQPQHF. CDR3 nucleotides: TGTGCCAGCAGCTTAAAGGGACAGGGAGATCAGCCCCAGCATTTT. The whole variable domain, filled in from reference TRBV7-2 and TRBJ1-5, reads GAGVSQSPSNKVTEKGKDVELRCDPISGHTALYWYRQSLGQGLEFLIYFQGNSAPDKSGLPSDRFSAERTGGSVSTLTIQRTQQEDSAVYLCASSLKGQGDQPQHFGDGTRLSIL.

V gene TRBV29-1 combines with J gene TRBJ2-3; 10 nucleotides align to TRBD2. This CDR3 has 15 amino acids. Germline CDR1 reads SQVTM; CDR2 reads ANQGSEA. V shed 6 bases, J shed 0 bases, and the junction held 6 bases outside the gene matches. The CDR3 nucleotides are TGCAGCGTCGGCACTAGCGGGGCTAGCACAGATACGCAGTATTTT. Amino acids: CSVGTSGASTDTQYF.